These T cell receptor beta chains were read from a single sample in a study of blood T cell repertoires in COVID-19. Clones were read by immunoSEQ multiplex PCR, and TCRdb kept only the in-frame ones, dropping some. The sample lists around 200,000 clones; just under 90% were seen once. The source material was PBMCs or T cells enriched from blood (not recorded which). The receptors shown here come from a man aged 30-40 years who had recovered from COVID-19. Both conserved end residues are part of each CDR3. A D gene is named only where the DNA matches it firmly. A clone size is listed for some rows: how often the clone was seen (once, few, many), or a class if it is expanded.

D gene: NA
J gene: TRBJ1-5
V gene: TRBV27
clone size: NA
CDR3 DNA: TGTGCCAGCAGTTTAATGGGGGCGAGCAATCAGCCCCAGCATTTT
CDR3 protein: CASSLMGASNQPQHF

D gene: TRBD1
J gene: TRBJ1-2
V gene: TRBV18
clone size: NA
CDR3 DNA: TGTGCCAGCTCACCTAACACAGGGGACTATGGCTACACCTTC
CDR3 protein: CASSPNTGDYGYTF

D gene: TRBD1
J gene: TRBJ1-4
V gene: TRBV7-9
clone size: NA
CDR3 DNA: TGTGCCAGCCCCGAAACAGGGGGTGAAAAACTGTTTTTT
CDR3 protein: CASPETGGEKLFF

D gene: TRBD1
J gene: TRBJ2-7
V gene: TRBV9
clone size: NA
CDR3 DNA: TGTGCCAGCAGCGTAGGAGGGGGCCCCACCTACGAGCAGTACTTC
CDR3 protein: CASSVGGGPTYEQYF

D gene: NA
J gene: TRBJ1-5
V gene: TRBV11-3
clone size: NA
CDR3 DNA: TGTGCCAGCAGCTCGCCCCTTACAGGCCTTTATAGCAATCAGCCCCAGCATTTT
CDR3 protein: CASSSPLTGLYSNQPQHF

D gene: NA
J gene: TRBJ2-5
V gene: TRBV6-5
clone size: NA
CDR3 DNA: TGCGTAACAGGGCGGGAGACCCAGTACTTC
CDR3 protein: CVTGRETQYF

D gene: NA
J gene: TRBJ2-7
V gene: TRBV30
clone size: NA
CDR3 DNA: TGTGCCTGGAGCCCCGAGGGGGGGGCCTCTAGTTGGCAGTACTTC
CDR3 protein: CAWSPEGGASSWQYF

D gene: NA
J gene: TRBJ2-5
V gene: TRBV19
clone size: NA
CDR3 DNA: TGTGCCAGTAGTGTCGGCGGGGTATTTCAAGAGACCCAGTACTTC
CDR3 protein: CASSVGGVFQETQYF

D gene: TRBD1
J gene: TRBJ1-1
V gene: TRBV7-9
clone size: NA
CDR3 DNA: TGTGCCAGCAGCCGACAGGGGCGGAACACTGAAGCTTTCTTT
CDR3 protein: CASSRQGRNTEAFF

D gene: NA
J gene: TRBJ1-1
V gene: TRBV28
clone size: NA
CDR3 DNA: TGTGCCAGCAGTCCGATATTAGCGAACACTGAAGCTTTCTTT
CDR3 protein: CASSPILANTEAFF

D gene: TRBD1
J gene: TRBJ1-4
V gene: TRBV4-3
clone size: NA
CDR3 DNA: TGCGCCAGCAGCCGGGACAGGGAGAGCGAAAAACTGTTTTTT
CDR3 protein: CASSRDRESEKLFF

D gene: NA
J gene: TRBJ1-2
V gene: TRBV28
clone size: NA
CDR3 DNA: TGTGCCAGCAGTTTATCGGGAACAGGTAGCGGCGTCCGGGGCTACACCTTC
CDR3 protein: CASSLSGTGSGVRGYTF

D gene: TRBD1
J gene: TRBJ1-2
V gene: TRBV9
clone size: NA
CDR3 DNA: TGTGCCAGCAGCGTAGTTCTGACAGGGGATGGCTACACCTTC
CDR3 protein: CASSVVLTGDGYTF

D gene: NA
J gene: TRBJ2-5
V gene: TRBV9
clone size: NA
CDR3 DNA: TGTGCCAGCAGCGTAGATGGTAGCGAGGATGAGACCCAGTACTTC
CDR3 protein: CASSVDGSEDETQYF

D gene: TRBD1
J gene: TRBJ1-2
V gene: TRBV24-1
clone size: NA
CDR3 DNA: TGTGCCACCAGTGAGCGGGACAGCTATGGCTACACCTTC
CDR3 protein: CATSERDSYGYTF

D gene: NA
J gene: TRBJ1-5
V gene: TRBV5-7
clone size: NA
CDR3 DNA: TGTGCCAGCAGCCCCATCAAACCAGGGAATCAGCCCCAGCATTTT
CDR3 protein: CASSPIKPGNQPQHF

D gene: NA
J gene: TRBJ2-1
V gene: TRBV18
clone size: NA
CDR3 DNA: TGTGCCAGCTCACCTCGGGGGGCTCCCAATAATGAGCAGTTCTTC
CDR3 protein: CASSPRGAPNNEQFF

D gene: NA
J gene: TRBJ1-2
V gene: TRBV10-1
clone size: once
CDR3 DNA: TGCGCCAGCAGTGATTCGGGGTATGGCTACACCTTC
CDR3 protein: CASSDSGYGYTF

D gene: NA
J gene: TRBJ2-7
V gene: TRBV15
clone size: once
CDR3 DNA: TGTGCCACCAGCAGAACAGGTTTGTCCGACGAGCAGTACTTC
CDR3 protein: CATSRTGLSDEQYF

D gene: TRBD1
J gene: TRBJ1-1
V gene: TRBV9
clone size: few
CDR3 DNA: TGTGCCAGCAGCGGAGCCCACAGGGGGGACACTGAAGCTTTCTTT
CDR3 protein: CASSGAHRGDTEAFF

D gene: NA
J gene: TRBJ2-3
V gene: TRBV20-1
clone size: once
CDR3 DNA: TGCAGTGCTCCCAGTCCAGATACGCAGTATTTT
CDR3 protein: CSAPSPDTQYF

D gene: TRBD1
J gene: TRBJ2-7
V gene: TRBV19
clone size: NA
CDR3 DNA: TGTGCCAGTAGTCTGACAGGGGGCTCCTACGAGCAGTACTTC
CDR3 protein: CASSLTGGSYEQYF

D gene: NA
J gene: TRBJ2-2
V gene: TRBV3-1/TRBV3-2
clone size: once
CDR3 DNA: TGTGCCAGCAGCCAAGACCTTTTATCCGGGGAGCTGTTTTTT
CDR3 protein: CASSQDLLSGELFF

D gene: NA
J gene: TRBJ1-3
V gene: TRBV5-8
clone size: NA
CDR3 DNA: TGTGCCAGCAGCTTTCGAGGGTTCGTCTCTGGAAACACCATATATTTT
CDR3 protein: CASSFRGFVSGNTIYF

D gene: NA
J gene: TRBJ1-2
V gene: TRBV11-2
clone size: NA
CDR3 DNA: TGTGCCAGCAGCTTACCAGTAAACTATGGCTACACCTTC
CDR3 protein: CASSLPVNYGYTF

D gene: NA
J gene: TRBJ2-1
V gene: TRBV5-4
clone size: once
CDR3 DNA: TGTGCCAGCAGCGATTCAGGGTTATTTGACAATGAGCAGTTCTTC
CDR3 protein: CASSDSGLFDNEQFF

D gene: TRBD2
J gene: TRBJ2-2
V gene: TRBV25-1
clone size: NA
CDR3 DNA: TGTGCCAGCCGTAGCGGGAGGAACACCGGGGAGCTGTTTTTT
CDR3 protein: CASRSGRNTGELFF

D gene: TRBD1
J gene: TRBJ2-3
V gene: TRBV2
clone size: NA
CDR3 DNA: TGTGCCAGCAGTGATGACAGGGGGTATACGACTAGCACAGATACGCAGTATTTT
CDR3 protein: CASSDDRGYTTSTDTQYF

D gene: NA
J gene: TRBJ2-1
V gene: TRBV10-1
clone size: NA
CDR3 DNA: TGCGCCAGCAGTGAAACACTAGACTCCAATGAGCAGTTCTTC
CDR3 protein: CASSETLDSNEQFF

D gene: NA
J gene: TRBJ1-2
V gene: TRBV30
clone size: few
CDR3 DNA: TGTGCCTGGAGTTTTCCAGGGTCTAACTATGGCTACACCTTC
CDR3 protein: CAWSFPGSNYGYTF

D gene: TRBD1
J gene: TRBJ1-2
V gene: TRBV19
clone size: NA
CDR3 DNA: TGTGCCAGTCGACAGGGGGGAACCTATGGCTACACCTTC
CDR3 protein: CASRQGGTYGYTF

D gene: TRBD2
J gene: TRBJ2-1
V gene: TRBV19
clone size: NA
CDR3 DNA: TGTGCCAGTAGTAAGACTAGCGGTAGGTACAATGAGCAGTTCTTC
CDR3 protein: CASSKTSGRYNEQFF

D gene: TRBD1
J gene: TRBJ1-4
V gene: TRBV28
clone size: once
CDR3 DNA: TGTGCCAGCAGTTCGACAGGGGCGGGTGAAAAACTGTTTTTT
CDR3 protein: CASSSTGAGEKLFF

D gene: TRBD1
J gene: TRBJ1-6
V gene: TRBV18
clone size: NA
CDR3 DNA: TGTGCCAGCTCACCATTGGGGGACAGGGATTCACCCCTCCACTTT
CDR3 protein: CASSPLGDRDSPLHF

D gene: TRBD2
J gene: TRBJ2-1
V gene: TRBV9
clone size: NA
CDR3 DNA: TGTGCCAGCAGCACCACTAGCGGGAGGGCCCCCTACAATGAGCAGTTCTTC
CDR3 protein: CASSTTSGRAPYNEQFF

D gene: NA
J gene: TRBJ2-7
V gene: TRBV7-2
clone size: NA
CDR3 DNA: TGTGCCAGCAGTCTAGAGAGGGTGGGGATTATGGGCTTC
CDR3 protein: CASSLERVGIMGF

D gene: NA
J gene: TRBJ1-6
V gene: TRBV27
clone size: NA
CDR3 DNA: TGTGCCAGCACCCTCACAGCTAGACAGAGTAATTCACCCCTCCACTTT
CDR3 protein: CASTLTARQSNSPLHF

D gene: TRBD2
J gene: TRBJ2-3
V gene: TRBV28
clone size: once
CDR3 DNA: TGTGCCAGCAGACCCCGGACTAGCTCAGATACGCAGTATTTT
CDR3 protein: CASRPRTSSDTQYF

D gene: TRBD1
J gene: TRBJ1-3
V gene: TRBV29-1
clone size: NA
CDR3 DNA: TGCAGCGTTGCCTCGACAGGGGTGTATGGAAACACCATATATTTT
CDR3 protein: CSVASTGVYGNTIYF

D gene: TRBD2
J gene: TRBJ2-1
V gene: TRBV9
clone size: NA
CDR3 DNA: TGTGCCAGCAGCGCCACTAGCGGGGATGAGCAGTTCTTC
CDR3 protein: CASSATSGDEQFF

D gene: NA
J gene: TRBJ2-7
V gene: TRBV29-1
clone size: NA
CDR3 DNA: TGCAGCGTTGAAGCCGACAGATACGAGCAGTACTTC
CDR3 protein: CSVEADRYEQYF

D gene: NA
J gene: TRBJ1-4
V gene: TRBV16
clone size: NA
CDR3 DNA: TGTGCCAGCAGCCAGCACAGGATAAATGAAAAACTGTTTTTT
CDR3 protein: CASSQHRINEKLFF